The sequence of this TCR beta chain was determined in a study of blood T cell repertoires in COVID-19. Using immunoSEQ multiplex PCR, the repertoire was profiled, and TCRdb retains in-frame clones only, with some absent. The sample lists around 200,000 clones; 86% were seen once. This CDR3 contains 13 residues. Trimming shortened V by 6 bases and J by 3 bases, and 8 bases separated the two germline ends. The germline CDR1 and CDR2 sequences are KGHDR and SFDVKD. The source material was PBMCs or T cells enriched from blood (not recorded which). The rearrangement links TRBV24-1 to TRBJ1-3, with D possibly being TRBD1 (6 bases). The receptor was derived from a woman aged 50 to 60 in a cohort exposed to, infected with or recovered from COVID-19 (not recorded which). The CDR3 region has the DNA TGTGCCACCAGTACAGGGTATGGAAACACCATATATTTT. The encoded protein is CATSTGYGNTIYF.